This is a list of T cell receptor beta chains from one sample in a study of T cell responses to AZD1222 COVID-19 vaccine. Repertoires were generated with immunoSEQ multiplex PCR, while TCRdb's copy carries only in-frame clones and drops some. Of about 140,000 clones in the sample, around nine tenths were seen once. Sequenced material: peripheral blood, taken on day 0 of AZD1222 vaccination. The source of these receptors is an adult in good health. CDR3s include the opening cysteine and the closing phenylalanine or tryptophan. The D gene is left open where the match is weak. Clone size appears in some rows only: once, few, many, or a class for an expanded clone.

abundance	d_gene	v_gene	j_gene	CDR3aa	CDR3nt
.	.	TRBV7-2	TRBJ1-2	CASSQSARNYGYTF	TGTGCCAGCAGCCAGAGTGCCAGAAACTATGGCTACACCTTC
.	TRBD1	TRBV6-2/TRBV6-3	TRBJ1-2	CASSSGTGKGYTF	TGTGCCAGCAGTTCGGGGACAGGGAAAGGCTACACCTTC
.	TRBD1	TRBV6-5	TRBJ1-5	CASRQGVGGNQPQHF	TGTGCCAGCCGTCAGGGGGTTGGTGGCAATCAGCCCCAGCATTTT
.	.	TRBV6-2/TRBV6-3	TRBJ2-1	CASSSSVKVTSYNEQFF	TGTGCCAGCAGCTCTAGCGTTAAGGTAACCTCCTACAATGAGCAGTTCTTC
.	TRBD2	TRBV9	TRBJ2-3	CASSPRLAGVFTDTQYF	TGTGCCAGCAGCCCCCGCCTAGCGGGAGTTTTCACAGATACGCAGTATTTT
once	.	TRBV30	TRBJ1-6	CAWSEGHGDSPLHF	TGTGCCTGGAGTGAGGGACATGGGGATTCACCCCTCCACTTT
.	.	TRBV6-5	TRBJ1-1	CASRKGRLSSEAFF	TGTGCCAGCAGGAAGGGGCGGTTGAGCTCTGAAGCTTTCTTT
.	.	TRBV5-4	TRBJ2-3	CASSAREGGDTQYF	TGTGCCAGCAGCGCGCGGGAAGGAGGTGATACGCAGTATTTT
.	.	TRBV28	TRBJ2-7	CASSPGADEQYF	TGTGCCAGCAGCCCCGGGGCGGACGAGCAGTACTTC
once	.	TRBV29-1	TRBJ1-1	CSVRHTEAFF	TGCAGCGTTAGACACACTGAAGCTTTCTTT